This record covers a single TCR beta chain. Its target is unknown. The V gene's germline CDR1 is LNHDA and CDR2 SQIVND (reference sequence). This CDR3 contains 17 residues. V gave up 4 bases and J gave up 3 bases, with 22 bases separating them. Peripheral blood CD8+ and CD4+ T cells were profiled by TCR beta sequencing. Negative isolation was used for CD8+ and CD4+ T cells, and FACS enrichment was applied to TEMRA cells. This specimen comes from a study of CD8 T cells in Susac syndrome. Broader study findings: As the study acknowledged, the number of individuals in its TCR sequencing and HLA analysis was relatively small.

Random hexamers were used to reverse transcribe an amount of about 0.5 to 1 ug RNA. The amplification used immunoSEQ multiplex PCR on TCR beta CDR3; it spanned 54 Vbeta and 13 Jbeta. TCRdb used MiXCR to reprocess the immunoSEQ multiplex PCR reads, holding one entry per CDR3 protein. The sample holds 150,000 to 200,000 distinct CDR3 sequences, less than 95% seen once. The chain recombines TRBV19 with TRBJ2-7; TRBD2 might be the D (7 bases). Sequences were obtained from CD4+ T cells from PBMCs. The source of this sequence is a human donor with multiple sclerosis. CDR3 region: CASSTTPGAGVNYEQYF. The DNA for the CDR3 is TGTGCCAGTAGTACAACTCCGGGGGCGGGAGTTAACTACGAGCAGTACTTC.